Listed here are 23 T cell receptor beta chains from one sample, sequenced in a study of blood T cell repertoires in COVID-19. Profiled with immunoSEQ multiplex PCR; TCRdb holds only in-frame clones, not every one. This sample has approximately 130,000 clones, with around 78% found just once. Sample: peripheral blood. These receptors were taken from a human donor in a cohort sampled during active COVID-19.

The CDR3 nucleotides read TGTGCCAGCAGCTTAGGGACAGGTCGTCCTTATGGCTACACCTTC. Translating gives CASSLGTGRPYGYTF. V and J are TRBV7-9 and TRBJ1-2, with TRBD1 identical over 7 bases. Germline-derived CDR1 and CDR2 are SEHNR and FQNEAQ (reference sequence). V lost 1 base and J lost 5; bases outside the gene matches: 7. The CDR3 loop spans 15 amino acids.

This clone was recorded only once. CDR3 sequence (DNA): TGTGCCAGCAGCCGGAGGGACAGGGCCGATGAAGCTTTCTTT. Translating gives CASSRRDRADEAFF. This sequence joins TRBV3-1 (or the pseudogene TRBV3-2) and TRBJ1-1; TRBD1 matches at 9 bases. This CDR3 has 14 amino acids. CDR1 and CDR2 (germline): LGHDT, YNNKEL (reference sequence). Trimming removed 4 bases from V and 7 bases from J; junction bases left unmatched: 7.

In its sample, this clone was seen once. The chain combines TRBV7-8 with TRBJ2-7; D not certain. Germline-derived CDR1 and CDR2 are SGHVS and FQNEAQ. This CDR3 spans 14 amino acids. Trimming left V 10 bases short and J 2 bases short, with 18 bases between. The CDR3 coding sequence is TGTGCCACTCACCACCCCAGGTGGGCCTACGAGCAGTACTTC. The encoded protein is CATHHPRWAYEQYF.

The chain couples TRBV11-1 to TRBJ2-3, with D possibly TRBD1 on 5 matching bases. The germline V gene encodes CDR1 SGHAT and CDR2 FQDESV (reference sequence). V was trimmed by 2 bases and J by 3 bases, leaving 15 bases between them. The CDR3 has 16 residues. CDR3 DNA sequence: TGTGCCAGCAGCTTATTACCAGGGATCTTTACAGATACGCAGTATTTT. Amino acid sequence: CASSLLPGIFTDTQYF.

The chain joins TRBV30 to TRBJ2-6; no firm D call. V was pared by 3 bases and J by 0 bases, with 15 bases between. CDR1 is GTSNPN and CDR2 is SVGIG in the germline V gene (reference sequence). The CDR3 loop spans 17 amino acids. DNA for the CDR3: TGTGCCTGGAGAATGAGAGGCGAACTCTCTGGGGCCAACGTCCTGACTTTC. Amino acids: CAWRMRGELSGANVLTF.

As to this clone: The same CDR3 is also encoded by other DNA sequences in this sample. The chain employs TRBV9 and TRBJ1-2; D is perhaps TRBD1 (5 bases). The CDR3 has 15 amino acids. V was trimmed by 0 bases and J by 3 bases, leaving 12 bases between them. CDR1 is SGDLS and CDR2 is YYNGEE in the germline V gene. The CDR3 sequence: CASSVDWGRDYGYTF. Written as DNA, the CDR3 is TGTGCCAGCAGCGTAGATTGGGGCCGCGACTATGGCTACACCTTC.

The V gene is TRBV7-2, the J gene TRBJ1-5; D call uncertain. V lost 0 bases to trimming and J lost 6 bases, with 9 bases between them. The V gene's germline CDR1 is SGHTA and CDR2 FQGNSA. The CDR3 spans 14 residues. CDR3 sequence: CASSLADGSQPQHF. The CDR3 DNA reads TGTGCCAGCAGCTTAGCGGATGGGAGTCAGCCCCAGCATTTT. The full variable domain, with the rest looked up from reference TRBV7-2 and TRBJ1-5, is GAGVSQSPSNKVTEKGKDVELRCDPISGHTALYWYRQSLGQGLEFLIYFQGNSAPDKSGLPSDRFSAERTGGSVSTLTIQRTQQEDSAVYLCASSLADGSQPQHFGDGTRLSIL.

This clone was found once. The rearrangement uses TRBV5-1 and TRBJ2-3; 10 bases are a match to TRBD2. In germline, CDR1 is SGHRS, CDR2 YFSETQ. The junction had 1 base not matched to a gene; V was cut back by 0 bases and J by 0 bases. The CDR3 is made up of 16 amino acids. CDR3 DNA sequence: TGCGCCAGCAGCTTGGAGACTAGCGGGAGCACAGATACGCAGTATTTT. This gives the protein CASSLETSGSTDTQYF.

V gene TRBV6-1 combines with J gene TRBJ1-5; no clear D gene. The CDR3 is 17 amino acids. Trimming shortened V by 2 bases and J by 0 bases, and 14 bases separated the two germline ends. From germline, CDR1 is MNHNS and CDR2 SASEGT. In DNA, the CDR3 is TGTGCCAGCAGTGAATCCGGTTCCGAGCTTAGCAATCAGCCCCAGCATTTT. Protein product: CASSESGSELSNQPQHF.

This clone was picked up one time. The chain combines TRBV24-1 with TRBJ1-4; 7 positions match TRBD1. CDR3 length equals 15 residues. The germline V gene encodes CDR1 KGHDR and CDR2 SFDVKD. Unmatched junction bases numbered 1, after V lost 3 bases and J lost 1 base. The CDR3 spells CATSDNRGTNEKLFF. The CDR3 region has the DNA TGTGCCACCAGTGATAACAGGGGAACTAATGAAAAACTGTTTTTT.

This sequence joins TRBV7-6 and TRBJ1-1; 8 bases fit TRBD1. Germline V gene sequence: CDR1 SGHVS, CDR2 FNYEAQ. V shed 0 bases and J 4 bases; nucleotides not matched to a gene: 4. The CDR3 has 15 amino acids. CDR3 protein: CASSLATGVGTEAFF. Written as DNA, the CDR3 is TGTGCCAGCAGCTTAGCGACAGGGGTGGGCACTGAAGCTTTCTTT. The full variable domain, with the rest looked up from reference TRBV7-6 and TRBJ1-1, is GAGVSQSPRYKVTKRGQDVALRCDPISGHVSLYWYRQALGQGPEFLTYFNYEAQQDKSGLPNDRFSAERPEGSISTLTIQRTEQRDSAMYRCASSLATGVGTEAFFGQGTRLTVV.

The genes are TRBV6-5 and TRBJ1-2, with 8 bases identical to TRBD1. This CDR3 is built from 13 residues. The germline V gene has CDR1 MNHEY and CDR2 SVGAGI. The J segment lost 7 bases and the V segment lost 8 bases, leaving 9 bases of the junction unmatched. The DNA for the CDR3 is TGTGCCAGCCAGAGGGGGCAGGGGGCTGGCTACACCTTC. This translates into CASQRGQGAGYTF.

J is TRBJ1-2 and V is TRBV18; D is unresolved. From germline, CDR1 is KGHSH and CDR2 LQKENI. Trimming removed 5 bases at V and 0 bases at J, with 10 bases between. The CDR3 contains 14 residues. CDR3 coding DNA: TGTGCCAGCTCATCCGGCGGCGCTAACTATGGCTACACCTTC. Translating it yields CASSSGGANYGYTF.

About this clone itself: Other DNA sequences in this specimen translate into the identical CDR3. The V call is TRBV27, the J call TRBJ2-3, with 9 positions matching TRBD1. The germline CDR1 and CDR2 sequences are MNHEY and SMNVEV (reference sequence). J gave up 2 bases and V 5 bases, and 2 bases lay outside the gene matches. The CDR3 extends over 14 amino acids. The CDR3 DNA is TGTGCCAGCAGTCACAGGGGGCCCACAGATACGCAGTATTTT. It translates to CASSHRGPTDTQYF.

This clone came up many times. The genes are TRBV28 and TRBJ1-1, with D hard to call. The CDR3 has 14 amino acids. The V end was cut by 6 bases, the J end by 1 base, with 12 bases between. The germline gives CDR1 MDHEN, CDR2 SYDVKM. The CDR3 nucleotides are TGTGCCAGCAGGGAGGTCCTTCAGAACACTGAAGCTTTCTTT. Its translation: CASREVLQNTEAFF. Variable domain in full (rest from reference TRBV28 and TRBJ1-1): DVKVTQSSRYLVKRTGEKVFLECVQDMDHENMFWYRQDPGLGLRLIYFSYDVKMKEKGDIPEGYSVSREKKERFSLILESASTNQTSMYLCASREVLQNTEAFFGQGTRLTVV.

V and J are TRBV5-8 and TRBJ1-5; D is ambiguous. CDR3 length: 16 residues. Deletions cut 6 bases from V and 3 bases from J, with 19 bases between. Germline V gives CDR1 SGHTS, CDR2 YDEGEE. The CDR3 nucleotides read TGTGCCAGCATCCCCCGCCAGGTTCATATCAATCAGCCCCAGCATTTT. Protein sequence: CASIPRQVHINQPQHF.

The chain carries TRBV2 and TRBJ1-4; 10 nucleotides agree with TRBD1. This CDR3 spans 14 amino acids. V dropped 6 bases and J dropped 6; count of bases not matched to a gene: 4. Germline V lookup: CDR1 SNHLY, CDR2 FYNNEI. The DNA for the CDR3 is TGTGCCAGCAGCCGGGACAGGGGTGATGAAAAACTGTTTTTT. Translation gives CASSRDRGDEKLFF.

The chain employs TRBV23-1 and TRBJ2-6; tentative D call: TRBD1 (5 bases). TRBV23-1 is identified as an open reading frame with a role that is uncertain. This CDR3 spans 15 amino acids. The V end lost 4 bases, the J end lost 4 bases, and 11 bases lay between the germline ends. The CDR3 coding sequence is TGCGCCAGCAGTCCTCAGGGCCCCGGGGCCAACGTCCTGACTTTC. It encodes CASSPQGPGANVLTF.

The rearrangement uses TRBV6-5 and TRBJ1-1, with a possible D match to TRBD1 (6 bases). This CDR3 has 14 residues. The germline gives CDR1 MNHEY, CDR2 SVGAGI. V lost 0 bases, J lost 8 bases, and 13 bases lay in between. Here the CDR3 reads CASSYSGGQGEAFF. The CDR3 coding sequence is TGTGCCAGCAGTTACTCGGGGGGGCAGGGAGAAGCTTTCTTT.

The rearrangement links TRBV12-3 or TRBV12-4 to TRBJ2-7; 7 positions agree with TRBD1. The V and J ends lost 5 bases and 2 bases, in that order; junction bases with no gene match: 3. The CDR3 sequence is 13 residues long. The CDR3 loop reads CASSRGTAYEQYF. In nucleotides, the CDR3 is TGTGCCAGCAGTAGAGGGACAGCCTACGAGCAGTACTTC.

The V gene is TRBV6-5, the J gene TRBJ1-2; 9 bases align to TRBD1. The V gene end was trimmed by 2 bases and the J gene end by 8 bases; junction bases not matched to a gene: 9. The CDR3 has 15 amino acids. Germline V lookup: CDR1 MNHEY, CDR2 SVGAGI. CDR3 DNA: TGTGCCAGCAGTTACCCGGGACAGGGAGTGTGGGGCTACACCTTC. This codes for CASSYPGQGVWGYTF.

This chain uses TRBV2 with TRBJ2-7; tentative D call: TRBD2 (5 bases). V lost 8 bases, J lost 3 bases, and 14 bases lay in between. CDR1 is SNHLY and CDR2 is FYNNEI in the germline V gene. The length of the CDR3 is 13 residues. This CDR3 reads CASSPDYYYEQYF. The CDR3 bases are TGTGCCAGCTCACCCGACTACTACTACGAGCAGTACTTC.

V and J are TRBV7-8 and TRBJ1-1; 10 bases line up with TRBD1. V dropped 4 bases and J dropped 1; count of bases not matched to a gene: 0. This CDR3 is built from 14 residues. Germline lookup yields CDR1 SGHVS and CDR2 FQNEAQ. CDR3 residues: CASSWDRGNTEAFF. In nucleotides, the CDR3 is TGTGCCAGCAGCTGGGACAGGGGGAACACTGAAGCTTTCTTT.